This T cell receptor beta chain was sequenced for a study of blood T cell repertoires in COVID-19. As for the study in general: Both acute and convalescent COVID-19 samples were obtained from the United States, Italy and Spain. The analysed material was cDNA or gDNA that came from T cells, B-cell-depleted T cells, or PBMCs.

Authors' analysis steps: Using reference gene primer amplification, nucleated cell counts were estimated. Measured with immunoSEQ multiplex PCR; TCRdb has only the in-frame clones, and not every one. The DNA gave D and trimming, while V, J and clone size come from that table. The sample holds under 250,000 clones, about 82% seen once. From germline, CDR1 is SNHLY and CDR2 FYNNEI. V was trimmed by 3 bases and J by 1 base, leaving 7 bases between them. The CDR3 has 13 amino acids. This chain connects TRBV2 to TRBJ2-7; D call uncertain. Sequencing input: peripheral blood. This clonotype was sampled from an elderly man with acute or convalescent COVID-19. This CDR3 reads CASSDSFSYEQYF. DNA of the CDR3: TGTGCCAGCAGTGACAGTTTTTCCTACGAGCAGTACTTC.